The 26 T cell receptor beta chains below were found in one sample sequenced in a study of T cell responses to AZD1222 COVID-19 vaccine (dated by TCRdb to 2020 to 2022). Libraries were prepared through the immunoSEQ multiplex PCR assay. The clones in this table, taken by TCRdb from immuneACCESS, are in-frame only. Not every clone is retained; where verified, under half of the shortfall comes from an unresolved V gene, and the cause of the rest is unknown. The sample table lists roughly 100,000 clones, around nine tenths of them with a count of one. More than 8% of the sample lies in the top ten. The time point label for this specimen denotes: baseline before first vaccination. Sequences were derived from peripheral blood, sampled on day 0 of AZD1222 vaccination. Source of these receptors: an adult in good health.

The chain carries TRBV27 and TRBJ1-5, with D possibly TRBD1 on 6 matching bases. Germline V gene data show CDR1 as MNHEY and CDR2 as SMNVEV (reference sequence). Trimming took 3 bases from V and 0 from J, leaving 15 bases between them. The CDR3 length is 17 residues. CDR3: CASSLGGRWYSNQPQHF. CDR3 bases: TGTGCCAGCAGTTTGGGGGGCAGGTGGTATAGCAATCAGCCCCAGCATTTT.

This clone occurred a few times. Other nucleotide sequences from this sample produce the same CDR3. The chain recombines TRBV28 with TRBJ2-5; 12 nucleotides line up with TRBD1. CDR3 length equals 16 residues. The ends lost 4 bases at V and 3 bases at J; junction bases unmatched: 6. In germline, CDR1 is MDHEN, CDR2 SYDVKM. This CDR3 is CASSSAGTGGEETQYF. CDR3 bases: TGTGCCAGCAGTTCTGCCGGGACAGGGGGCGAAGAGACCCAGTACTTC.

This clone occurred a few times. The chain uses TRBV6-1 and TRBJ1-5; D is perhaps TRBD1 (5 bases). Germline CDR1 reads MNHNS; CDR2 reads SASEGT. There are 15 residues in the CDR3. Trimming removed 5 bases at V and 5 bases at J, with 16 bases between. CDR3 loop: CASSPDGGAYQPQHF. Written as DNA, the CDR3 is TGTGCCAGCAGTCCTGACGGCGGGGCCTATCAGCCCCAGCATTTT.

The count of this clone is one. The rearrangement uses TRBV24-1 and TRBJ2-2; D uncertain. The CDR3 spans 16 residues. Between the trimmed V and J ends, which lost 3 bases and 0 bases, there was a span of 10 bases. In germline, CDR1 is KGHDR, CDR2 SFDVKD. CDR3 loop: CATSDLNPPNTGELFF. In DNA form, the CDR3 reads TGTGCCACCAGTGATCTCAACCCCCCGAACACCGGGGAGCTGTTTTTT.

J is TRBJ1-4 and V is TRBV3-1 (or the pseudogene TRBV3-2); D is unclear. The germline V gene has CDR1 LGHDT and CDR2 YNNKEL (reference sequence). CDR3 length: 14 residues. The V gene lost 1 base and the J gene lost 9 bases, with 12 bases spanning the gap. The CDR3 DNA reads as TGTGCCAGCAGCCAAGGCAGGACCGGGCAAAAACTGTTTTTT. Amino acid sequence: CASSQGRTGQKLFF.

The V gene is TRBV9, the J gene TRBJ2-7, with 7 positions matching TRBD2. J gave up 6 bases and V 3 bases, and 9 bases lay outside the gene matches. The CDR3 contains 14 residues. Germline CDR1 is SGDLS and CDR2 is YYNGEE. The DNA of the CDR3 is TGTGCCAGCAGCGCGTTTGGCGGGAGAAGCGAGCAGTACTTC. Translating gives CASSAFGGRSEQYF. The full variable domain, with the rest looked up from reference TRBV9 and TRBJ2-7, is DSGVTQTPKHLITATGQRVTLRCSPRSGDLSVYWYQQSLDQGLQFLIQYYNGEERAKGNILERFSAQQFPDLHSELNLSSLELGDSALYFCASSAFGGRSEQYFGPGTRLTVT.

This chain links TRBV7-9 with TRBJ1-1, with a possible D match to TRBD1 (5 bases). The CDR3 sequence is 14 residues long. In germline, CDR1 is SEHNR, CDR2 FQNEAQ (reference sequence). Trimming removed 1 base from V and 4 bases from J, with 10 bases in between. The CDR3 loop reads CASSLVERGTEAFF. The CDR3 DNA follows: TGTGCCAGCAGCTTAGTCGAGAGGGGCACTGAAGCTTTCTTT.

The gene calls are TRBV30 and TRBJ2-2; TRBD1 matches 7 bases. Germline CDR1 reads GTSNPN; CDR2 reads SVGIG (reference sequence). J lost 6 bases, V lost 0 bases, and 7 bases had no gene match. The CDR3 sequence is 15 residues long. Here the CDR3 DNA reads TGTGCCTGGAGTGTACTTTACAGGGGCGCCGGGGAGCTGTTTTTT. It specifies CAWSVLYRGAGELFF.

CDR3 in amino acids: CASSPAGRTNEKLFF. The CDR3, as DNA: TGTGCCAGCAGCCCAGCGGGGAGGACTAATGAAAAACTGTTTTTT. The chain recombines TRBV3-1 (or the pseudogene TRBV3-2) with TRBJ1-4, with D uncertain. V shed 4 bases and J shed 2 bases, with 11 bases lying between them. The germline V gene encodes CDR1 LGHDT and CDR2 YNNKEL (reference sequence). This CDR3 region has 15 residues.

Here the CDR3 DNA reads TGTGCCAGCAGCCTAATGACAGGGAGTAGCTCCTACGAGCAGTACTTC. Protein: CASSLMTGSSSYEQYF. The chain employs TRBV7-6 and TRBJ2-7; 7 bases line up with TRBD1. Germline V CDR1 and CDR2: SGHVS, FNYEAQ. The CDR3 runs 16 residues. Trimming removed 5 bases from V and 0 bases from J; junction bases left unmatched: 10. The whole variable domain, filled in from reference TRBV7-6 and TRBJ2-7, reads GAGVSQSPRYKVTKRGQDVALRCDPISGHVSLYWYRQALGQGPEFLTYFNYEAQQDKSGLPNDRFSAERPEGSISTLTIQRTEQRDSAMYRCASSLMTGSSSYEQYFGPGTRLTVT.

V is TRBV28 and J is TRBJ1-2; no clear D. The CDR3 consists of 11 residues. From germline, CDR1 is MDHEN and CDR2 SYDVKM. Trimming took off 8 bases at V and 2 bases at J, with 6 bases between the two ends. As DNA, the CDR3 is TGTGCCAGCTCACAGAACTATGGCTACACCTTC. Its protein is CASSQNYGYTF.

This chain uses TRBV29-1 with TRBJ1-3; D possibly corresponds to TRBD1 (5 bases). This CDR3 comprises 11 residues. V was clipped by 6 bases and J by 4 bases, with 7 bases between them. From germline, CDR1 is SQVTM and CDR2 ANQGSEA. The CDR3 region has the DNA TGCAGCGTACGACAGGGAAACACCATATATTTT. Residues: CSVRQGNTIYF.

The CDR3 here is CASSVGLAAYNEQFF. CDR3 coding DNA: TGTGCCAGCAGCGTCGGACTAGCGGCCTACAATGAGCAGTTCTTC. V is TRBV7-9 and J is TRBJ2-1; TRBD2 matches 10 bases. Germline V lookup: CDR1 SEHNR, CDR2 FQNEAQ (reference sequence). Trimming took 5 bases from V and 2 from J; bases not matched to a gene: 3. The CDR3 has 15 amino acids.

The chain joins TRBV28 to TRBJ2-7; TRBD1 matches 10 bases. V trimming: 10 bases; J trimming: 7 bases; junction bases outside the gene matches: 13. The CDR3 length is 14 residues. The germline gives CDR1 MDHEN, CDR2 SYDVKM. DNA for the CDR3: TGTGCCACCTTTAAAGACAGGGGGCAAGGGGAGCAGTACTTC. Protein product: CATFKDRGQGEQYF.

The chain recombines TRBV7-8 with TRBJ1-5, with D perhaps matching TRBD1 (5 bases). The CDR3 extends over 14 amino acids. The V end lost 5 bases, the J end lost 0 bases, and 8 bases lay between the germline ends. The germline gives CDR1 SGHVS, CDR2 FQNEAQ. The chain's CDR3 is CASSGGNSNQPQHF. The CDR3 DNA is TGTGCCAGCAGCGGGGGAAATAGCAATCAGCCCCAGCATTTT.

The J gene is TRBJ2-7, the V gene TRBV7-9; D is unclear. Germline loops: CDR1 SEHNR, CDR2 FQNEAQ (reference sequence). CDR3 length equals 15 residues. Trimming cost V 4 bases and J 4 bases, with 17 bases left between them. Here the CDR3 DNA reads TGTGCCAGCAGCTCCTTGTTTCTCTCAGATTACGAGCAGTACTTC. Its protein is CASSSLFLSDYEQYF.

The CDR3 here is CASSMGDRGYLPQHF. CDR3 in DNA: TGTGCCAGTAGTATGGGGGACAGGGGGTATCTGCCCCAGCATTTT. This chain uses TRBV19 with TRBJ1-5; TRBD1 matches at 11 bases. V dropped 3 bases and J dropped 9; count of bases not matched to a gene: 7. This CDR3 region has 15 residues. Germline V gene lookup returns CDR1 LNHDA and CDR2 SQIVND (reference sequence).

The chain has TRBV6-2 or TRBV6-3 and TRBJ1-3, with D tentatively TRBD1 (6 bases). The V and J ends lost 4 bases and 2 bases respectively, with 15 bases between them. This CDR3 spans 16 amino acids. From germline, CDR1 is MNHEY and CDR2 SVGEGT. The CDR3 DNA follows: TGTGCCAGCAGTTGGGGGCCCTCAGTGACTGGAAACACCATATATTTT. Translated: CASSWGPSVTGNTIYF.

The chain is built from TRBV14 and TRBJ1-6, with 9 bases fitting TRBD1. The V segment lost 0 bases and the J segment 7 bases; nucleotides outside the gene matches: 1. Germline lookup yields CDR1 SGHDN and CDR2 FVKESK. The CDR3 has 15 residues. Here the CDR3 DNA reads TGTGCCAGCAGCCAAGAAGGGACAGGGAATTCACCCCTCCACTTT. It encodes CASSQEGTGNSPLHF.

The chain joins TRBV7-8 to TRBJ2-1, with TRBD2 matching over 9 bases. Germline V CDR1 and CDR2: SGHVS, FQNEAQ. V shed 4 bases, J shed 4 bases, and the junction held 14 bases outside the gene matches. The CDR3 spans 18 residues. The CDR3, as DNA: TGTGCCAGCAGCTCCGCCCGCGTACTAGCGGGTAGATACAATGAGCAGTTCTTC. Its protein product is CASSSARVLAGRYNEQFF.

Note on this clone: This CDR3 is also generated by other DNA sequences in the sample. This rearrangement joins TRBV20-1 to TRBJ1-1; D remains unclear. This CDR3 comprises 11 residues. Deletions cut 3 bases from V and 0 bases from J, with 2 bases between. Germline V lookup: CDR1 DFQATT, CDR2 SNEGSKA (reference sequence). DNA of the CDR3: TGCAGTGCTAGGGTGAACACTGAAGCTTTCTTT. It codes for CSARVNTEAFF.

V is TRBV10-3 and J is TRBJ1-3; D unclear. Germline values: CDR1 ENHRY, CDR2 SYGVKD. Trimming took 3 bases from V and 0 from J, leaving 9 bases between them. The CDR3 extends over 15 amino acids. CDR3 coding DNA: TGTGCCATCAGTGACCCCGGGAGCTCTGGAAACACCATATATTTT. This sequence encodes CAISDPGSSGNTIYF.

V gene TRBV10-3 combines with J gene TRBJ1-5, with no clear D. Germline V gives CDR1 ENHRY, CDR2 SYGVKD. The germline V and J ends were trimmed by 5 bases and 3 bases, with 5 bases remaining between them. The CDR3 totals 12 residues. CDR3 in amino acids: CAISPDNQPQHF. Written as DNA, the CDR3 is TGTGCCATCAGTCCCGACAATCAGCCCCAGCATTTT.

This clone showed up just once. The chain uses TRBV6-5 and TRBJ1-5; tentatively, D is TRBD1 (5 bases). V shed 2 bases and J shed 3 bases, with 11 bases lying between them. The CDR3 sequence is 15 residues long. The germline CDR1 and CDR2 sequences are MNHEY and SVGAGI. The CDR3 nucleotides read TGTGCCAGCAGTTACCTTCAGGGTGTCAATCAGCCCCAGCATTTT. Protein product: CASSYLQGVNQPQHF.

This sequence joins TRBV24-1 and TRBJ2-1; 7 bases are shared with TRBD2. Per the germline V gene, CDR1 is KGHDR and CDR2 is SFDVKD. The CDR3 covers 12 residues. The J segment lost 7 bases and the V segment lost 10 bases, leaving 6 bases of the junction unmatched. The CDR3 bases are TGTGCCACTGGGGGGGGACCTAATGAGCAGTTCTTC. Translation: CATGGGPNEQFF.

V gene TRBV9 combines with J gene TRBJ1-2; 7 nucleotides agree with TRBD1. V lost 2 bases, J lost 4 bases, and 5 bases stayed unmatched. CDR1 and CDR2 (germline): SGDLS, YYNGEE. The CDR3 sequence is 14 residues long. CDR3 sequence (DNA): TGTGCCAGCAGCGTGTCGGGACAGTTCTATGGCTACACCTTC. Protein sequence: CASSVSGQFYGYTF.